Following are 12 T cell receptor beta chains from one sample sequenced in a study of shared clonotypes between healthy human individuals. The data were produced by immunoSEQ multiplex PCR, yet TCRdb's version contains in-frame clones alone and is incomplete. The sample includes some 1,400,000 clones, around 95% of them seen just once. Sequenced material: naive CD4+ T cells sorted from blood. Documented subset: CD45RA+ positively selected. These receptors came from a young man in good health.

The rearrangement joins TRBV7-2 to TRBJ2-7; D is possibly TRBD1 (6 bases). This CDR3 contains 14 residues. V lost 1 base to trimming and J lost 3 bases, with 10 bases between them. Germline V gives CDR1 SGHTA, CDR2 FQGNSA. The CDR3 loop is CASSLEQGYYEQYF. Here the CDR3 DNA reads TGTGCCAGCAGCTTAGAACAGGGCTACTACGAGCAGTACTTC.

V is TRBV5-4 and J is TRBJ2-7, with D unclear. CDR1 and CDR2 from the germline V gene are SGHNT and YYREEE (reference sequence). This CDR3 spans 14 amino acids. V was cut by 3 bases and J by 2 bases, with 12 bases left in between. CDR3 amino acids: CASSSRMSTYEQYF. The CDR3, as DNA: TGTGCCAGCAGCTCCAGAATGTCAACCTACGAGCAGTACTTC.

In its sample, this clone was seen once. J is TRBJ2-7 and V is TRBV7-6; D unclear. The germline V gene has CDR1 SGHVS and CDR2 FNYEAQ. Trimming stripped 5 bases from V and 6 bases from J, with 14 bases between. The CDR3 is 13 amino acids. The CDR3 sequence is CASSRTGDREQYF. The CDR3 nucleotides are TGTGCCAGCAGCCGTACTGGGGATCGCGAGCAGTACTTC. The whole variable domain, remainder taken from reference TRBV7-6 and TRBJ2-7, is GAGVSQSPRYKVTKRGQDVALRCDPISGHVSLYWYRQALGQGPEFLTYFNYEAQQDKSGLPNDRFSAERPEGSISTLTIQRTEQRDSAMYRCASSRTGDREQYFGPGTRLTVT.

The chain recombines TRBV30 with TRBJ2-2; D uncertain. Trimming pared 5 bases from V and 2 bases from J, leaving 3 bases between. From germline, CDR1 is GTSNPN and CDR2 SVGIG (reference sequence). CDR3 length equals 11 residues. CDR3 nucleotides: TGTGCCTGGGACAACACCGGGGAGCTGTTTTTT. As protein: CAWDNTGELFF.

The chain combines TRBV18 with TRBJ1-5, with 8 bases matching TRBD1. The CDR3 loop spans 15 amino acids. V lost 2 bases to trimming and J lost 3 bases; unmatched junction nucleotides: 3. Germline V gene lookup returns CDR1 KGHSH and CDR2 LQKENI. In DNA form, the CDR3 reads TGTGCCAGCTCACCAGAGACAGGGGACAATCAGCCCCAGCATTTT. Translating it yields CASSPETGDNQPQHF.

V and J are TRBV27 and TRBJ2-7, with 9 bases matching TRBD2. Germline CDR1 MNHEY, CDR2 SMNVEV (reference sequence). V lost 8 bases to trimming and J lost 3 bases; unmatched junction nucleotides: 11. CDR3 length: 15 residues. CDR3 in DNA: TGTGCCAGCTCCTCACGGGCGACTAGCGGCTACGAGCAGTACTTC. This encodes CASSSRATSGYEQYF.

This chain joins TRBV11-2 and TRBJ2-5, with TRBD1 matching 8 bases. V was pared by 2 bases and J by 8 bases, with 7 bases of the junction left unmatched. The germline V gene has CDR1 SGHAT and CDR2 FQNNGV. CDR3 length equals 14 residues. In DNA form, the CDR3 reads TGTGCCAGCAGCTTATTTGGACAGGGTTTTACCCAGTACTTC. This translates into CASSLFGQGFTQYF.

The chain couples TRBV25-1 to TRBJ1-3; the D is unclear. The CDR3 consists of 12 residues. CDR1 is MGHDK and CDR2 is SYGVNS in the germline V gene. Deletions cut 9 bases from V and 2 bases from J, with 8 bases between. The CDR3 nucleotides are TGTGCCAGTGGTTCCCCTGGAAACACCATATATTTT. Its translation is CASGSPGNTIYF.

The chain links TRBV7-9 to TRBJ2-6; TRBD2 agrees at 10 bases. The CDR3 length is 19 residues. Germline CDR1 and CDR2: SEHNR and FQNEAQ (reference sequence). V lost 1 base, J lost 2 bases, and 8 bases stayed unmatched. CDR3 sequence reads: CASSLGGAGGLTGANVLTF. DNA for the CDR3: TGTGCCAGCAGCTTAGGTGGAGCGGGAGGGTTGACTGGGGCCAACGTCCTGACTTTC.

CDR3 region: CASSQGGAWTDTQYF. CDR3 DNA: TGTGCCAGCAGCCAAGGAGGGGCTTGGACAGATACGCAGTATTTT. V and J are TRBV4-2 and TRBJ2-3; D possibly matches TRBD1 or TRBD2 (5 bases each). Germline loops: CDR1 LGHNA, CDR2 YNFKEQ. CDR3 size: 15 residues. Trimming took off 1 base at V and 3 bases at J, with 11 bases between the two ends.

This sequence joins TRBV5-6 and TRBJ2-6; D gene unclear. The CDR3 consists of 18 residues. V was trimmed by 4 bases and J by 0 bases, leaving 17 bases between them. Germline loops: CDR1 SGHDT, CDR2 YYEEEE. This CDR3 is CASSHGPERNSGANVLTF. CDR3 coding DNA: TGTGCCAGCAGCCACGGTCCAGAAAGAAACTCTGGGGCCAACGTCCTGACTTTC.

Remarks on this clone: The same CDR3 can be traced to other DNA sequences in this sample. The chain joins TRBV7-2 to TRBJ2-7, with D perhaps TRBD1 or TRBD2 (5 bases each). Germline assignment: CDR1 SGHTA and CDR2 FQGNSA. The CDR3 has 12 amino acids. V was clipped by 3 bases and J by 3 bases, with 6 bases between them. The CDR3 here is CASSLGVYEQYF. The CDR3 DNA reads as TGTGCCAGCAGCTTGGGGGTCTACGAGCAGTACTTC.